This T cell receptor beta chain came from a study of T-cell reconstitution after alpha-beta-depleted transplantation in children. This clonotype was counted at least ten times. TCRbeta library preparation incorporated unique molecular identifiers. TCRdb recomputed calls from the PCR reads with MiXCR, one row per CDR3 protein. The sample lists 200,000 to 250,000 distinct CDR3 sequences, 9.5% to 13% occurring once. V was trimmed by 6 bases and J by 7 bases, leaving 7 bases between them. This CDR3 comprises 11 residues. CDR1 SGDLS and CDR2 YYNGEE come from the germline V gene. The source of this sequence is a child under three years old with acute myeloid leukemia, due to receive a stem cell transplant. The sample consisted of PBMCs, taken before TCRalphabeta/CD19-depleted stem cell transplant. V gene TRBV9 combines with J gene TRBJ2-2, with a possible D match to TRBD2 (5 bases). DNA of the CDR3: TGTGCCAGCACTCGGGGCGGGGAGCTGTTTTTT. As protein: CASTRGGELFF.